The 21 T cell receptor beta chains below were found in one sample sequenced in a study of vaccination effects on CD4 cells after COVID-19 (dated by TCRdb to 2021 to 2024). In the ViraFEST assay, PBMC were stimulated with viral peptide pools, and antigen-specific CD4+ T cell clonotypes were then identified by expansion using TCR sequencing. After about 9 days of culture, CD4+ T cells were isolated with the EasySep CD4+ T cell isolation kit. Their specific antigens are unknown. Library generation was performed with the immunoSEQ multiplex PCR assay. Sourced from immuneACCESS, this table was stored by TCRdb with only in-frame sequences that have V and J called. A share of the clones is absent; for the studies checked, an unresolved V gene accounts for under half, and the remainder has no known explanation. Present in this sample are 55,000 to 65,000 clones, roughly 79% of which were seen just once. The ten biggest clones cover roughly 2.4% of the sample.

This specimen consisted of CD4+ T cells from PBMCs cultured with HCoV-229E spike peptides, obtained before COVID-19 vaccination. The sample's cell subset or site, from its label and the paper: HCoV-229E spike overlapping peptide pool stimulation. These receptors were collected from a human donor who received a COVID-19 vaccine.

The chain is built from TRBV3-1 (or the pseudogene TRBV3-2) and TRBJ1-2; TRBD1 aligns across 7 bases. V gave up 5 bases and J gave up 8 bases; unmatched junction bases: 14. The CDR3 is made up of 15 amino acids. CDR1 and CDR2 (germline): LGHDT, YNNKEL (reference sequence). The CDR3 region is CASSDEFKGAGGYTF. CDR3 DNA sequence: TGTGCCAGCAGCGATGAATTTAAGGGGGCTGGGGGCTACACCTTC.

The chain combines TRBV10-3 with TRBJ2-1; D not resolved. CDR1 is ENHRY, CDR2 SYGVKD, per germline. The CDR3 consists of 15 residues. V was shortened by 5 bases and J by 3 bases, with 14 bases between the two germline ends. The CDR3 nucleotides read TGTGCCATCAGTTTCGGGCCCTTGAACTACAATGAGCAGTTCTTC. The encoded protein is CAISFGPLNYNEQFF.

This clone was counted between two and nine times. The V gene is TRBV30, the J gene TRBJ1-2; D is unclear. Trimming cost V 0 bases and J 2 bases, with 7 bases left between them. CDR1 and CDR2 (germline): GTSNPN, SVGIG (reference sequence). There are 13 residues in the CDR3. For the CDR3, the DNA is TGTGCCTGGAGTGTACTTCCGAACTATGGCTACACCTTC. Residues: CAWSVLPNYGYTF.

For the CDR3, the DNA is TGTGCCAGCAGACTTGACAGGGGGGGGGCCAACGTCCTGACTTTC. Translated, it gives CASRLDRGGANVLTF. The chain joins TRBV2 to TRBJ2-6, with 9 bases aligning to TRBD1. Germline CDR1 and CDR2: SNHLY and FYNNEI. Trimming took 6 bases from V and 4 from J; bases not matched to a gene: 4. CDR3 length: 15 residues.

The V call is TRBV5-1, the J call TRBJ1-6; D gene ambiguous. The germline gives CDR1 SGHRS, CDR2 YFSETQ. CDR3 length: 11 residues. The germline V and J ends were trimmed by 0 bases and 12 bases, with 4 bases remaining between them. The CDR3 here is CASSLEGPLHF. The CDR3 bases are TGCGCCAGCAGCTTGGAAGGACCCCTCCACTTT. The full variable domain, completed using reference TRBV5-1 and TRBJ1-6, is KAGVTQTPRYLIKTRGQQVTLSCSPISGHRSVSWYQQTPGQGLQFLFEYFSETQRNKGNFPGRFSGRQFSNSRSEMNVSTLELGDSALYLCASSLEGPLHFGNGTRLTVT.

This clone was counted only a few times. This sequence joins TRBV5-5 and TRBJ2-1; D uncertain. V gave up 4 bases and J gave up 2 bases, with 13 bases separating them. This CDR3 has 15 amino acids. Germline values: CDR1 SGHKS, CDR2 YYEKEE (reference sequence). The CDR3 region has the DNA TGTGCCAGCAGCCTCGGGCCTGTTCCCTACAATGAGCAGTTCTTC. Amino acid sequence: CASSLGPVPYNEQFF.

V gene TRBV6-1 combines with J gene TRBJ2-7; 7 bases line up with TRBD1. Trimming at V came to 3 bases and at J to 3 bases, leaving 8 bases not matched to a gene. The CDR3 has 15 residues. From germline, CDR1 is MNHNS and CDR2 SASEGT. The CDR3: CASSDERGRSYEQYV. The CDR3 region has the DNA TGTGCCAGCAGTGATGAGAGGGGGCGCAGCTACGAGCAGTACGTC.

J is TRBJ2-5 and V is TRBV3-1 (or the pseudogene TRBV3-2); D gene ambiguous. Germline V CDR1 and CDR2: LGHDT, YNNKEL (reference sequence). V lost 0 bases to trimming and J lost 9 bases, with 20 bases between them. The CDR3 is 16 amino acids. The CDR3 is CASSQDREVSLEAQYF. In DNA, the CDR3 is TGTGCCAGCAGCCAAGATCGTGAGGTCAGCCTTGAAGCCCAGTACTTC.

The chain is built from TRBV28 and TRBJ1-2; D remains ambiguous. CDR1 and CDR2 from the germline V gene are MDHEN and SYDVKM. The CDR3 consists of 13 residues. Trimming left V 2 bases short and J 7 bases short, with 11 bases between. CDR3 loop: CASSLVSGFGYTF. CDR3 DNA sequence: TGTGCCAGCAGTTTAGTGTCGGGGTTTGGCTACACCTTC.

This chain uses TRBV5-1 with TRBJ2-3, with TRBD1 matching over 12 bases. CDR1 SGHRS and CDR2 YFSETQ come from the germline V gene. Losses at the gene ends were 3 bases for V and 0 bases for J; bases not matched to a gene: 8. The CDR3 has 18 residues. CDR3 region: CASSSRPGQGASTDTQYF. CDR3 coding DNA: TGCGCCAGCAGCTCTCGTCCGGGACAGGGGGCTAGCACAGATACGCAGTATTTT.

CDR3 sequence reads: CASSQDLDRGRSPLHF. CDR3 coding DNA: TGCGCCAGCAGCCAAGACTTGGACAGGGGTAGGTCACCCCTCCACTTT. J is TRBJ1-6 and V is TRBV4-1; TRBD1 matches 9 bases. The CDR3 loop spans 16 amino acids. V lost 0 bases, J lost 10 bases, and 7 bases stayed unmatched. Germline V gene data show CDR1 as MGHRA and CDR2 as YSYEKL.

The chain uses TRBV27 and TRBJ2-7; TRBD1 is a possible D gene (6 bases). Trimming removed 4 bases at V and 2 bases at J, with 9 bases between. The germline V gene encodes CDR1 MNHEY and CDR2 SMNVEV (reference sequence). This CDR3 region has 13 residues. The CDR3 here is CASSSGHTYEQYV. CDR3 bases: TGTGCCAGCAGTTCGGGACATACCTACGAGCAGTACGTC.

V gene TRBV5-1 combines with J gene TRBJ2-2; TRBD2 might be the D (5 bases). The CDR3 runs to 16 residues. Trimming took off 2 bases at V and 1 base at J, with 12 bases between the two ends. The V gene's germline CDR1 is SGHRS and CDR2 YFSETQ. The CDR3 region has the DNA TGCGCCAGCAGCTTCACGGGGATCATGAACACCGGGGAGCTGTTTTTT. Residues: CASSFTGIMNTGELFF.

The CDR3 region is CASSQQSGTEAFF. CDR3 in DNA: TGTGCCAGCAGCCAGCAGTCGGGCACTGAAGCTTTCTTT. The rearrangement links TRBV3-1 (or the pseudogene TRBV3-2) to TRBJ1-1, with unresolved D. This CDR3 comprises 13 residues. Germline V gives CDR1 LGHDT, CDR2 YNNKEL (reference sequence). V gave up 3 bases and J gave up 4 bases, with 9 bases separating them.

The rearrangement uses TRBV14 and TRBJ2-2, with D possibly being TRBD1 (5 bases). This CDR3 spans 17 amino acids. The V gene's germline CDR1 is SGHDN and CDR2 FVKESK. The germline V and J ends were trimmed by 0 bases and 4 bases, with 15 bases remaining between them. As DNA, the CDR3 is TGTGCCAGCAGCCAAGATCGTTGGCAGGGAAGCACCGGGGAGCTGTTTTTT. Its translation: CASSQDRWQGSTGELFF.

The rearrangement joins TRBV5-1 to TRBJ2-1, with a weak D call TRBD2 (5 bases). CDR1 is SGHRS and CDR2 is YFSETQ in the germline V gene. V lost 5 bases to trimming and J lost 4 bases, with 13 bases between them. The CDR3 length is 14 residues. This CDR3 is CASRTGSLYNEQFF. CDR3 in DNA: TGCGCCAGCAGAACGGGGAGCCTTTACAATGAGCAGTTCTTC. Variable domain in full (rest from reference TRBV5-1 and TRBJ2-1): KAGVTQTPRYLIKTRGQQVTLSCSPISGHRSVSWYQQTPGQGLQFLFEYFSETQRNKGNFPGRFSGRQFSNSRSEMNVSTLELGDSALYLCASRTGSLYNEQFFGPGTRLTVL.

V gene TRBV19 combines with J gene TRBJ1-4, with 11 bases matching TRBD1. J was trimmed by 8 bases and V by 3 bases; bases with no gene match: 5. In germline, CDR1 is LNHDA, CDR2 SQIVND (reference sequence). This CDR3 spans 15 amino acids. The chain's CDR3 is CASSIRGTGGEKLFF. The CDR3 region has the DNA TGTGCCAGTAGTATCCGAGGGACAGGGGGAGAAAAACTGTTTTTT.

This clone has a handful of counts. This sequence joins TRBV7-8 and TRBJ1-4; TRBD1 aligns across 8 bases. Trimming cost V 5 bases and J 8 bases; bases outside gene matches: 13. CDR1 and CDR2 from the germline V gene are SGHVS and FQNEAQ. This CDR3 is built from 16 residues. The CDR3 loop is CASSGDRFPAGEKLFF. CDR3 sequence (DNA): TGTGCCAGCAGCGGGGACAGGTTTCCAGCGGGGGAAAAACTGTTTTTT. The complete variable domain, with remaining parts taken from reference TRBV7-8 and TRBJ1-4, reads GAGVSQSPRYKVAKRGQDVALRCDPISGHVSLFWYQQALGQGPEFLTYFQNEAQLDKSGLPSDRFFAERPEGSVSTLKIQRTQQEDSAVYLCASSGDRFPAGEKLFFGSGTQLSVL.

In this sample, this clone turned up once. The chain links TRBV5-1 to TRBJ2-5; D is unresolved. Trimming took off 0 bases at V and 2 bases at J, with 8 bases between the two ends. Germline V gives CDR1 SGHRS, CDR2 YFSETQ. This CDR3 spans 14 amino acids. CDR3 in DNA: TGCGCCAGCAGCTTGGGACCTGTTCAAGAGACCCAGTACTTC. Encoded protein: CASSLGPVQETQYF.

The chain carries TRBV27 and TRBJ1-1; a possible D gene is TRBD1 (5 bases). Trimming took 7 bases from V and 2 from J, leaving 17 bases between them. The CDR3 covers 15 residues. The germline CDR1 and CDR2 sequences are MNHEY and SMNVEV (reference sequence). The CDR3, as DNA: TGTGCCAGCAATTCGGCCGGGACGGGAAACACTGAAGCTTTCTTT. Its translation is CASNSAGTGNTEAFF.

This chain joins TRBV13 and TRBJ2-2, with a tentative D call TRBD2 (5 bases). CDR1 is PRHDT, CDR2 FYEKMQ, per germline (reference sequence). Trimming cost V 0 bases and J 1 base, with 9 bases left between them. The CDR3 has 16 amino acids. The CDR3 reads CASSLGVRENTGELFF. Written as DNA, the CDR3 is TGTGCCAGCAGCTTAGGGGTACGGGAGAACACCGGGGAGCTGTTTTTT.